These 28 T cell receptor beta chains share one sample of origin, sequenced in a study of blood T cells in healthy people across ages. Through a sample-barcoded 5' primer and a J-beta primer mix, a second PCR was run for about 6 to 12 cycles. TCRdb called the 5' RACE reads again in MiXCR, with one record for every CDR3 protein. The data contain hundreds of thousands of distinct CDR3 sequences, roughly half of them singletons. Sample: blood. Receptors were obtained from a woman of 80 years or more in good health.

As regards this clonotype: A read error is possible here, since a much larger clone lies one base away. The chain couples TRBV7-9 to TRBJ2-7, with 10 bases lining up with TRBD2. The CDR3 totals 15 residues. The germline CDR1 and CDR2 sequences are SEHNR and FQNEAQ (reference sequence). The J segment lost 8 bases and the V segment lost 1 base, leaving 8 bases of the junction unmatched. As DNA, the CDR3 is TGTGCCAGCAGCTTAGAGGGGACTAGCGCGACCCAGCAGTACTTC. Translated, it gives CASSLEGTSATQQYF.

The chain employs TRBV16 and TRBJ1-2, with D tentatively TRBD1 (5 bases). The germline V gene has CDR1 KGHSY and CDR2 FQNENV. The CDR3 is 15 residues long. The ends were cut back, 2 bases at V and 2 bases at J, with 12 bases in the middle. This CDR3 reads CASSQGTATNYGYTF. CDR3 coding DNA: TGTGCCAGCAGCCAAGGGACTGCGACGAACTATGGCTACACCTTC.

This clonotype appeared once. The rearrangement joins TRBV12-3 or TRBV12-4 to TRBJ2-1; no firm D call. Judging by the DNA end, TRBJ2-7 fits better; the J call may be wrong. The CDR3 covers 15 residues. The CDR3 region has the DNA TGTGCCAGCAGTCCCAGACGATACTCCTACAATGAGCAGTACTTC. It specifies CASSPRRYSYNEQYF.

J is TRBJ2-6 and V is TRBV6-6; 7 nucleotides line up with TRBD1. Germline V lookup: CDR1 MNHNY, CDR2 SVGAGI (reference sequence). The CDR3 contains 14 residues. V was pared by 6 bases and J by 3 bases, with 2 bases of the junction left unmatched. In DNA, the CDR3 is TGTGCCAGCAGAGACAGGGTTGGGGCCAACGTCCTGACTTTC. This codes for CASRDRVGANVLTF.

This chain joins TRBV2 and TRBJ2-3, with 11 bases fitting TRBD2. V was clipped by 4 bases and J by 2 bases; unmatched bases: 2. In germline, CDR1 is SNHLY, CDR2 FYNNEI. The length of the CDR3 is 15 residues. The CDR3 bases are TGTGCCAGCAGTGCTAGCGGGGGGTTCACAGATACGCAGTATTTT. Amino acid sequence: CASSASGGFTDTQYF.

Worth noting for this clonotype: A read error is possible here, since a much larger clone lies one base away. CDR3 sequence reads: CSARDFTGKDPYNEQFF. Here the CDR3 DNA reads TGCAGTGCTAGAGATTTTACAGGGAAGGACCCTTACAATGAGCAGTTCTTC. The V gene is TRBV20-1, the J gene TRBJ2-1; the D gene is possibly TRBD1 (6 bases). Trimming pared 0 bases from V and 4 bases from J, leaving 19 bases between. Germline V gene data show CDR1 as DFQATT and CDR2 as SNEGSKA (reference sequence). The CDR3 runs to 17 residues.

This rearrangement joins TRBV12-3 or TRBV12-4 to TRBJ2-7; 12 nucleotides agree with TRBD2. The CDR3 sequence is 16 residues long. Trimming took 5 bases from V and 7 from J; bases not matched to a gene: 12. DNA of the CDR3: TGTGCCAGCAGTCTCGATCGACTAGCGGGGGACAATGAGCAGTACTTC. This sequence encodes CASSLDRLAGDNEQYF.

At least ten counts were recorded for this clonotype. This chain links TRBV7-8 with TRBJ2-1; the D gene could be TRBD1 or TRBD2 (5 bases each). The V gene lost 2 bases and the J gene lost 7 bases, with 21 bases spanning the gap. The CDR3 is 17 amino acids. The germline V gene has CDR1 SGHVS and CDR2 FQNEAQ. CDR3 sequence reads: CASSLFSHGASANEQFF. In DNA, the CDR3 is TGTGCCAGCAGCTTATTTTCACACGGGGCCAGTGCTAATGAGCAGTTCTTC.

The table lists this clonotype with a few counts. The chain links TRBV30 to TRBJ1-2; 8 nucleotides align to TRBD1. The CDR3 is made up of 13 amino acids. Unmatched junction bases numbered 3, after V lost 1 base and J lost 5 bases. The germline V gene has CDR1 GTSNPN and CDR2 SVGIG (reference sequence). CDR3 amino acids: CAWSGTGRYGYTF. The CDR3 nucleotides are TGTGCCTGGAGTGGGACAGGGCGGTATGGCTACACCTTC.

The chain carries TRBV7-3 and TRBJ2-2, with 12 bases identical to TRBD1. Germline V gene data show CDR1 as SGHTA and CDR2 as FQGTGA. V trimming: 1 base; J trimming: 3 bases; junction bases outside the gene matches: 6. This CDR3 has 18 amino acids. CDR3 bases: TGTGCCAGCAGCTTAAGATGGGGGACAGGGGGCGACACCGGGGAGCTGTTTTTT. This codes for CASSLRWGTGGDTGELFF.

J is TRBJ2-7 and V is TRBV3-1; D may match TRBD1 or TRBD2 (5 bases each). This CDR3 has 16 residues. Trimming stripped 1 base from V and 4 bases from J, with 17 bases between. Germline V lookup: CDR1 LGHDT, CDR2 YNNKEL (reference sequence). CDR3 sequence (DNA): TGTGCCAGCAGCCAAGGATTGACAGCGGTGGGTTACGAGCAGTACTTC. Its translation: CASSQGLTAVGYEQYF.

This clonotype has a single count. A read error may be the cause here, since a much bigger clone is one base away. The J gene is TRBJ2-1, the V gene TRBV5-1, with D uncertain. Germline loops: CDR1 SGHRS, CDR2 YFSETQ. CDR3 length: 13 amino acids. V was cut by 3 bases and J by 13 bases, with 17 bases left in between. CDR3 sequence reads: CASSWRVQETQFF. The CDR3 coding sequence is TGCGCCAGCAGCTGGCGAGTCCAAGAGACCCAGTTCTTC.

This clonotype has ten or more counts. The rearrangement uses TRBV7-2 and TRBJ2-3; no definite D call. The length of the CDR3 is 15 residues. Germline loops: CDR1 SGHTA, CDR2 FQGNSA. V dropped 1 base and J dropped 2 bases, with 10 bases sitting between them. The CDR3 protein is CASSLVQVSTDTQYF. Written as DNA, the CDR3 is TGTGCCAGCAGCTTAGTGCAGGTTTCCACAGATACGCAGTATTTT.

About this clonotype itself: This may be a read error, as it is one base from a much larger clone. The rearrangement uses TRBV5-1 and TRBJ2-1, with TRBD2 identical over 11 bases. Trimming took 1 base from V and 5 from J; bases not matched to a gene: 11. There are 18 residues in the CDR3. Germline V CDR1 and CDR2: SGHRS, YFSETQ. The CDR3 is CASSLNSGGASGHNEQFF. CDR3 DNA: TGCGCCAGCAGCTTGAATAGCGGGGGGGCCTCAGGACACAATGAGCAGTTCTTC.

The chain carries TRBV10-3 and TRBJ2-3, with 7 bases that match TRBD2. This CDR3 spans 17 amino acids. After removal of 4 bases from V and 4 bases from J, the junction contained 14 bases not matched to a gene. Germline values: CDR1 ENHRY, CDR2 SYGVKD. CDR3 sequence: CAISGKASGGAADTQYF. In DNA form, the CDR3 reads TGTGCCATCAGTGGAAAAGCTAGCGGAGGGGCGGCAGATACGCAGTATTTT.

The V gene is TRBV29-1, the J gene TRBJ2-1, with 10 bases fitting TRBD2. The CDR3 consists of 14 residues. V gave up 8 bases and J gave up 7 bases; unmatched junction bases: 11. Germline values: CDR1 SQVTM, CDR2 ANQGSEA. The CDR3 DNA follows: TGCAGCTTACAGGGGCTAGCGGGGGATAATGAGCAGTTCTTC. Protein product: CSLQGLAGDNEQFF.

The V and J genes are TRBV18 and TRBJ1-4, with D hard to call. V lost 6 bases and J lost 7, with 21 bases in between. The CDR3 runs 16 residues. CDR1 is KGHSH, CDR2 LQKENI, per germline. For the CDR3, the DNA is TGTGCCAGCTCGCCCTGTGGACGCACTGGGAGTGAAAAACTGTTTTTT. The encoded protein is CASSPCGRTGSEKLFF. Complete variable domain (other parts from reference TRBV18 and TRBJ1-4): NAGVMQNPRHLVRRRGQEARLRCSPMKGHSHVYWYRQLPEEGLKFMVYLQKENIIDESGMPKERFSAEFPKEGPSILRIQQVVRGDSAAYFCASSPCGRTGSEKLFFGSGTQLSVL.

At least ten counts were recorded for this clonotype. The V call is TRBV6-2 or TRBV6-3, the J call TRBJ2-1; TRBD2 might be the D (6 bases). The CDR3 is 15 amino acids. The germline V gene encodes CDR1 MNHEY and CDR2 SVGEGT. Trimming pared 3 bases from V and 1 base from J, leaving 10 bases between. The CDR3 here is CASSYEEGSYNEQFF. The CDR3 DNA reads as TGTGCCAGCAGTTATGAGGAGGGGTCCTACAATGAGCAGTTCTTC.

V and J are TRBV12-3 or TRBV12-4 and TRBJ1-1; D perhaps matches TRBD1 (5 bases). The CDR3 is 12 residues long. Trimming took 3 bases from V and 11 from J, leaving 13 bases between them. In DNA, the CDR3 is TGTGCCAGCAGTTTGGGGCACCGCTGGGCTTTCTTT. Its translation is CASSLGHRWAFF.

This clonotype has a count of ten or more. This sequence joins TRBV4-1 and TRBJ2-3; 8 nucleotides agree with TRBD1. Germline CDR1 reads MGHRA; CDR2 reads YSYEKL. V trimming: 0 bases; J trimming: 3 bases; junction bases outside the gene matches: 5. The CDR3 is 16 residues long. The CDR3 region has the DNA TGCGCCAGCAGCCAAGAATTCAGGGGGCGGACAGATACGCAGTATTTT. Its translation: CASSQEFRGRTDTQYF.

The rearrangement uses TRBV7-9 and TRBJ1-5; D is ambiguous. The CDR3 totals 15 residues. V was trimmed by 0 bases and J by 0 bases, leaving 6 bases between them. Germline V gene lookup returns CDR1 SEHNR and CDR2 FQNEAQ (reference sequence). CDR3 protein: CASSLATLSNQPQHF. DNA of the CDR3: TGTGCCAGCAGCTTAGCGACTCTTAGCAATCAGCCCCAGCATTTT. The variable domain in full, with the rest retrieved from reference TRBV7-9 and TRBJ1-5, is DTGVSQNPRHKITKRGQNVTFRCDPISEHNRLYWYRQTLGQGPEFLTYFQNEAQLEKSRLLSDRFSAERPKGSFSTLEIQRTEQGDSAMYLCASSLATLSNQPQHFGDGTRLSIL.

The chain is built from TRBV20-1 and TRBJ2-4; D is ambiguous. There are 11 residues in the CDR3. CDR1 and CDR2 from the germline V gene are DFQATT and SNEGSKA (reference sequence). V was trimmed by 3 bases and J by 7 bases, leaving 7 bases between them. In DNA, the CDR3 is TGCAGTGCTAGTCCTCGTAACATTCAGTACTTC. Its translation: CSASPRNIQYF.

Comment on this clonotype: A much larger clone sits a single nucleotide away, making a read error possible. This chain links TRBV12-3 or TRBV12-4 with TRBJ2-3, with unresolved D. The CDR3 has 12 residues. The CDR3 DNA reads TGTGCCAGCAGTTTGACCAGAGATGCGCAGTATTTT. As protein: CASSLTRDAQYF.

As to this clonotype: At one of its ends the junction is not consistent with the germline gene, which may arise from a read error. The chain links TRBV24-1 to TRBJ2-1; possible D gene TRBD1, 5 bases. This CDR3 region has 15 residues. Per germline, CDR1 KGHDR and CDR2 SFDVKD. The CDR3, as DNA: TGTGCCACCAGTGATTTCGCCAGGGCCTACAATGGGCAGTTCTTC. Amino acid sequence: CATSDFARAYNGQFF.

On this clonotype: Given a much more abundant clone one base away, this may be a read error. This chain links TRBV12-3 or TRBV12-4 with TRBJ2-3; D uncertain. Trimming shortened V by 6 bases and J by 2 bases, and 9 bases separated the two germline ends. This CDR3 has 13 residues. Written as DNA, the CDR3 is TGTGCCAGCAGCAGGACCAACACAGATACGCAGTATTTT. It encodes CASSRTNTDTQYF.

As for this clonotype: It may be a read error: a sequence one base away is much more abundant. The rearrangement uses TRBV7-9 and TRBJ2-7; no definite D call. CDR1 and CDR2 (germline): SEHNR, FQNEAQ (reference sequence). This CDR3 is built from 13 residues. CDR3 sequence: CAGSVVEVYEQYF. The CDR3 DNA reads TGTGCCGGCAGCGTGGTGGAAGTCTACGAGCAGTACTTC.

There are many counts of this clonotype. The V call is TRBV28, the J call TRBJ2-1; D gene unclear. The germline V and J ends were trimmed by 4 bases and 7 bases, with 8 bases remaining between them. Germline values: CDR1 MDHEN, CDR2 SYDVKM. This CDR3 is built from 12 residues. The CDR3 region is CASSWNGNEQFF. For the CDR3, the DNA is TGTGCCAGCAGTTGGAATGGGAATGAGCAGTTCTTC.

This clonotype was seen more than once but under ten times. The chain carries TRBV7-9 and TRBJ2-7; D is undetermined. V shed 2 bases and J shed 2 bases, with 10 bases lying between them. CDR3 length: 14 amino acids. In germline, CDR1 is SEHNR, CDR2 FQNEAQ (reference sequence). The CDR3 sequence is CASSLKADPYEQYF. The CDR3 DNA is TGTGCCAGCAGCTTAAAGGCAGATCCCTACGAGCAGTACTTC.